The 17 T cell receptor beta chains below all came from one sample that was sequenced in a study of Graves' ophthalmopathy and Graves' hyperthyroidism. RNA transcripts were the template, and TCR beta CDR3 regions were amplified from them. An opening RT-PCR round employed HTBI primers and preceded a second-round multiplex PCR. In TCRdb, the multiplex PCR reads were re-called with MiXCR into one record per CDR3 protein. The repertoire holds about 200,000 distinct CDR3 sequences, 25% to 30% seen once, with about 9.1% in the top ten. Sequenced input: peripheral blood. The receptors shown here come from a man over 45 with Graves' ophthalmopathy.

This clonotype was seen ten or more times. The chain links TRBV28 to TRBJ2-7; the match to TRBD1 covers 9 bases. Losses at the gene ends were 2 bases for V and 4 bases for J; bases not matched to a gene: 3. The CDR3 loop spans 14 amino acids. Germline-derived CDR1 and CDR2 are MDHEN and SYDVKM. The CDR3 sequence is CASSLRGQGYEQYF. CDR3 sequence (DNA): TGTGCCAGCAGTTTAAGGGGACAGGGTTACGAGCAGTACTTC.

This clonotype was detected many times. The V gene is TRBV29-1, the J gene TRBJ1-1, with 11 bases identical to TRBD1. This CDR3 is 14 amino acids long. V gave up 2 bases and J gave up 6 bases; unmatched junction bases: 5. CDR1 and CDR2 (germline): SQVTM, ANQGSEA. CDR3 residues: CSVEYEGQGAEAFF. CDR3 in DNA: TGCAGCGTTGAATATGAGGGACAGGGGGCTGAAGCTTTCTTT.

This clonotype was counted many times. The genes are TRBV6-1 and TRBJ2-7, with D uncertain. This CDR3 has 16 amino acids. Germline V gene lookup returns CDR1 MNHNS and CDR2 SASEGT. V dropped 2 bases and J dropped 4 bases, with 18 bases sitting between them. Here the CDR3 DNA reads TGTGCCAGCAGTGAAAATTTCGGAAGAAAGACGTACGAGCAGTACTTC. Encoded protein: CASSENFGRKTYEQYF.

This clonotype was recorded at least ten times. The chain joins TRBV28 to TRBJ1-3; D is unclear. The CDR3 is 12 amino acids. V was trimmed by 3 bases and J by 16 bases, leaving 16 bases between them. Germline CDR1 MDHEN, CDR2 SYDVKM. The CDR3 region has the DNA TGTGCCAGCAGTTTCGGCCATTTCCGGACGTATTTT. This codes for CASSFGHFRTYF.

This clonotype was seen many times. V gene TRBV6-2 or TRBV6-3 combines with J gene TRBJ2-7; D unclear. The V end lost 6 bases, the J end lost 3 bases, and 12 bases lay between the germline ends. Germline V gene lookup returns CDR1 MNHEY and CDR2 SVGEGT. The CDR3 extends over 13 amino acids. DNA for the CDR3: TGTGCCAGCAGACAAACTCCAGTCTACGAGCAGTACTTC. The encoded protein is CASRQTPVYEQYF.

The chain links TRBV6-1 to TRBJ2-7, with D maybe TRBD2 (5 bases). Germline CDR1 and CDR2: MNHNS and SASEGT. CDR3 length: 12 residues. V lost 6 bases and J 4 bases, leaving 10 bases between the germline ends. Here the CDR3 reads CASRGVSYEQYF. The CDR3 nucleotides are TGTGCCAGCAGGGGAGTGTCGTACGAGCAGTACTTC.

This clonotype was observed at least ten times. This chain links TRBV10-3 with TRBJ2-4; TRBD2 agrees at 8 bases. In germline, CDR1 is ENHRY, CDR2 SYGVKD. V was clipped by 6 bases and J by 3 bases; unmatched bases: 1. CDR3 length: 13 amino acids. CDR3 sequence: CAIRGTSKNIQYF. CDR3 in DNA: TGTGCCATCAGGGGGACTAGCAAAAACATTCAGTACTTC.

In this sample, this clonotype turned up many times. The CDR3 nucleotides read TGTGCCAGCCATCAGGCGGAAGATACGCAGTATTTT. It is translated as CASHQAEDTQYF. The chain couples TRBV6-1 to TRBJ2-3; no firm D call. Per the germline V gene, CDR1 is MNHNS and CDR2 is SASEGT. V was pared by 8 bases and J by 5 bases, with 11 bases between. This CDR3 has 12 residues.

This rearrangement joins TRBV7-2 to TRBJ2-7; D gene uncertain. Trimming left V 5 bases short and J 2 bases short, with 10 bases between. In germline, CDR1 is SGHTA, CDR2 FQGNSA. The CDR3 is 13 residues long. CDR3 loop: CASSRSSPYEQYF. As DNA, the CDR3 is TGTGCCAGCAGCCGCAGTTCACCCTACGAGCAGTACTTC.

This clonotype showed up many times. The chain couples TRBV14 to TRBJ2-7; 12 bases fit TRBD2. The germline CDR1 and CDR2 sequences are SGHDN and FVKESK. J lost 6 bases, V lost 0 bases, and 6 bases had no gene match. The CDR3 loop spans 16 amino acids. The CDR3 reads CASSQDLRTSGIEQYF. Written as DNA, the CDR3 is TGTGCCAGCAGCCAAGATCTTAGGACTAGCGGGATCGAGCAGTACTTC.

This clonotype was observed a single time. This rearrangement joins TRBV6-2 or TRBV6-3 to TRBJ2-7, with D unclear. V was cut by 10 bases and J by 0 bases, with 13 bases left in between. CDR1 is MNHEY, CDR2 SVGEGT, per germline. The CDR3 loop spans 13 amino acids. CDR3 residues: CATKRGTSYEQYF. The CDR3 DNA sequence: TGTGCCACCAAGAGAGGTACCTCCTACGAGCAGTACTTC.

This clonotype has a count of ten or more. The chain uses TRBV20-1 and TRBJ2-7, with D possibly TRBD1 on 6 matching bases. In germline, CDR1 is DFQATT, CDR2 SNEGSKA (reference sequence). The CDR3 sequence is 13 residues long. The CDR3 DNA reads as TGCAATGCGGCCAGGGGTGGTCCAACCGAGCAGTACTTC. Its translation is CNAARGGPTEQYF.

The table lists this clonotype with many counts. The gene calls are TRBV19 and TRBJ2-7; a weak D match, TRBD2 (5 bases). CDR1 LNHDA and CDR2 SQIVND come from the germline V gene (reference sequence). The CDR3 loop spans 14 amino acids. V was trimmed by 3 bases and J by 4 bases, leaving 13 bases between them. The DNA of the CDR3 is TGTGCCAGTAGTATCAGTGGGAGTGGATACGAGCAGTACTTC. This sequence encodes CASSISGSGYEQYF. The entire variable domain, with the rest obtained from reference TRBV19 and TRBJ2-7, is as follows: DGGITQSPKYLFRKEGQNVTLSCEQNLNHDAMYWYRQDPGQGLRLIYYSQIVNDFQKGDIAEGYSVSREKKESFPLTVTSAQKNPTAFYLCASSISGSGYEQYFGPGTRLTVT.

This clonotype came up many times. The CDR3, as DNA: TGTGCCAGCACAGTTTTGACCTACGAGCAGTACTTC. Its translation is CASTVLTYEQYF. The gene calls are TRBV2 and TRBJ2-7, with D hard to call. Trimming took 7 bases from V and 2 from J, leaving 9 bases between them. Germline V gene data show CDR1 as SNHLY and CDR2 as FYNNEI. CDR3 size: 12 residues.

The chain recombines TRBV11-1 with TRBJ1-1; D remains unclear. Deletions cut 4 bases from V and 6 bases from J, with 12 bases between. This CDR3 contains 13 residues. In germline, CDR1 is SGHAT, CDR2 FQDESV (reference sequence). The CDR3 loop reads CASSSGEGAEAFF. CDR3 bases: TGTGCCAGCAGCTCCGGCGAGGGCGCTGAAGCTTTCTTT.

This chain links TRBV12-3 or TRBV12-4 with TRBJ2-7; 7 bases align to TRBD2. Germline trimming cut 6 bases from V and 2 bases from J; bases unmatched to any gene: 10. This CDR3 is built from 15 residues. The CDR3 coding sequence is TGTGCCAGCAGCCTAGAAGCGGGACTCACCTACGAGCAGTACTTC. Translated: CASSLEAGLTYEQYF.

The rearrangement uses TRBV20-1 and TRBJ2-7; possibly TRBD2 for D (6 bases). Germline values: CDR1 DFQATT, CDR2 SNEGSKA (reference sequence). V was pared by 4 bases and J by 4 bases, with 11 bases between. This CDR3 spans 12 amino acids. CDR3 bases: TGCAGTGCTACGACTAGTTCTTACGAGCAGTACTTC. The encoded protein is CSATTSSYEQYF.